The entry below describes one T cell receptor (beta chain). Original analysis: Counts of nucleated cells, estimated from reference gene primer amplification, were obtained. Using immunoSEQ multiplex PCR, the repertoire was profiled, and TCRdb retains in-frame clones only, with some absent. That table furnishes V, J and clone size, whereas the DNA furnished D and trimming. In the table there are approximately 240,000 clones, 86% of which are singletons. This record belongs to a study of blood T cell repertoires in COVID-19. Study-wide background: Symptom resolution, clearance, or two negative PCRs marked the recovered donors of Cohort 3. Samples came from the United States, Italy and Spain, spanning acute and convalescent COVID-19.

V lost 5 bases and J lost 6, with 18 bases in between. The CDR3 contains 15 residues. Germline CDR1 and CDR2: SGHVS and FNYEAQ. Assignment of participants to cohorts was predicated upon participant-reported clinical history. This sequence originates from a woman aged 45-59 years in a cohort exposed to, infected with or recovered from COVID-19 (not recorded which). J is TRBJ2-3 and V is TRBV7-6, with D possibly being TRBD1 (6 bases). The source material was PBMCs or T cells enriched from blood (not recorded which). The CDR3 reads CASSPGQLLGDTQYF. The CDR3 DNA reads TGTGCCAGCAGCCCGGGACAACTACTTGGGGATACGCAGTATTTT.